Presented here are 18 T cell receptor beta chains from one specimen sequenced in a study of blood T cell repertoires in COVID-19. Using immunoSEQ multiplex PCR, the repertoire was profiled, and TCRdb retains in-frame clones only, with some absent. The profile shows approximately 240,000 clones, around 85% of them singletons. Sequencing was done on a sample of peripheral blood. These receptors were obtained from a woman aged 35 to 49 with active or convalescent COVID-19.

This clone was detected only once. This chain links TRBV24-1 with TRBJ1-3; D unclear. This CDR3 has 17 residues. The ends were cut back, 5 bases at V and 2 bases at J, with 18 bases in the middle. In germline, CDR1 is KGHDR, CDR2 SFDVKD. The CDR3, as DNA: TGTGCCACCAGTGTTTGCCGGAGGCAGGCCGCTGGAAACACCATATATTTT. It codes for CATSVCRRQAAGNTIYF.

V gene TRBV27 combines with J gene TRBJ1-4; tentative D call: TRBD1 (6 bases). V was shortened by 2 bases and J by 2 bases, with 9 bases between the two germline ends. CDR1 and CDR2 from the germline V gene are MNHEY and SMNVEV (reference sequence). This CDR3 has 15 residues. This chain's CDR3 is CASSLAGATNEKLFF. In nucleotides, the CDR3 is TGTGCCAGCAGTTTAGCAGGGGCGACTAATGAAAAACTGTTTTTT.

As to this clone: One junction end disagrees with the germline gene, perhaps due to a read error. The CDR3 nucleotides read TGTGCTAGCAGCTTGGACAGGGGGACTGAAGCTTTCTTT. Encoded protein: CASSLDRGTEAFF. The rearrangement uses TRBV7-7 and TRBJ1-1, with 10 nucleotides matching TRBD1. CDR1 and CDR2 from the germline V gene are SSHAT and FNYEAQ (reference sequence). The CDR3 is made up of 13 amino acids.

This sequence joins TRBV11-3 and TRBJ2-5, with D maybe TRBD1 (5 bases). Trimming shortened V by 6 bases and J by 2 bases, and 16 bases separated the two germline ends. This CDR3 comprises 15 residues. CDR1 SGHNT and CDR2 YENEEA come from the germline V gene. As DNA, the CDR3 is TGTGCCAGCAGTTCAGGGCGGAAGGGTCAAGAGACCCAGTACTTC. Encoded protein: CASSSGRKGQETQYF.

The chain combines TRBV10-3 with TRBJ2-2, with 13 positions matching TRBD2. In germline, CDR1 is ENHRY, CDR2 SYGVKD. The junction had 7 bases not matched to a gene; V was cut back by 11 bases and J by 1 base. The CDR3 sequence is 16 residues long. CDR3 sequence: CASGLAGDLNTGELFF. The DNA for the CDR3 is TGTGCCTCCGGACTAGCGGGGGACCTGAACACCGGGGAGCTGTTTTTT.

The chain carries TRBV28 and TRBJ1-3; no firm D call. CDR1 and CDR2 (germline): MDHEN, SYDVKM. CDR3 length: 14 residues. Between the trimmed V and J ends, which lost 1 base and 4 bases, there was a span of 8 bases. CDR3 DNA sequence: TGTGCCAGCAGTTTATCCCCAACAGGAAACACCATATATTTT. It yields the protein CASSLSPTGNTIYF.

V usage is TRBV2 and J usage is TRBJ1-6; D is unresolved. The V gene lost 8 bases and the J gene lost 3 bases, with 11 bases spanning the gap. This CDR3 comprises 14 residues. Germline lookup yields CDR1 SNHLY and CDR2 FYNNEI. The CDR3 DNA reads as TGTGCCAGCCTGAACCGGGACTATAATTCACCCCTCCACTTT. As protein: CASLNRDYNSPLHF.

This sequence joins TRBV7-8 and TRBJ2-7; 10 nucleotides match TRBD1. After removal of 5 bases from V and 9 bases from J, the junction contained 10 bases not matched to a gene. CDR1 is SGHVS, CDR2 FQNEAQ, per germline. The CDR3 has 14 amino acids. The chain's CDR3 is CASSTPGTGVGQYV. Written as DNA, the CDR3 is TGTGCCAGCAGCACTCCCGGGACAGGGGTCGGGCAGTACGTC.

The chain combines TRBV28 with TRBJ1-2; 9 positions match TRBD1. Looked up from germline, CDR1 is MDHEN and CDR2 is SYDVKM. With V trimmed by 6 bases and J by 3 bases, 8 bases remained unmatched. There are 15 residues in the CDR3. The CDR3 is CASSQQGARYYGYTF. CDR3 nucleotide sequence: TGTGCCAGCAGCCAACAGGGGGCGCGTTACTATGGCTACACCTTC.

This rearrangement joins TRBV30 to TRBJ1-4, with 7 bases aligning to TRBD1. The trim removed 5 bases at V and 7 bases at J, leaving 7 bases unmatched. The CDR3 runs to 13 residues. Per germline, CDR1 GTSNPN and CDR2 SVGIG (reference sequence). The CDR3: CAWDRQGGEKLFF. CDR3 coding DNA: TGTGCCTGGGACCGACAGGGAGGTGAAAAACTGTTTTTT.

This clone has only one observation. This same CDR3 is encoded by further DNA sequences in the sample. J is TRBJ1-2 and V is TRBV6-5; TRBD1 might be the D (6 bases). This CDR3 region has 12 residues. Trimming shortened V by 2 bases and J by 8 bases, and 9 bases separated the two germline ends. Looked up from germline, CDR1 is MNHEY and CDR2 is SVGAGI. CDR3 DNA: TGTGCCAGCAGTTACAGGGGGGGAGGCTACACCTTC. Protein: CASSYRGGGYTF.

This chain connects TRBV12-3 or TRBV12-4 to TRBJ1-1, with a tentative D call TRBD1 (6 bases). CDR3 size: 12 residues. Trimming stripped 5 bases from V and 7 bases from J, with 11 bases between. DNA for the CDR3: TGTGCCAGCAGTAAAAGGACAGTTGAAGCTTTCTTT. The encoded protein is CASSKRTVEAFF.

Of note for this clone: This same CDR3 is encoded by further DNA sequences in the sample. J is TRBJ2-5 and V is TRBV9; D not certain. Trimming took 0 bases from V and 1 from J, leaving 7 bases between them. CDR3 length: 14 residues. Germline assignment: CDR1 SGDLS and CDR2 YYNGEE. The CDR3 here is CASSVGTAQETQYF. The CDR3 nucleotides read TGTGCCAGCAGCGTAGGAACTGCCCAAGAGACCCAGTACTTC.

The chain recombines TRBV5-1 with TRBJ1-1; D is ambiguous. The CDR3 sequence is 15 residues long. V lost 1 base and J 5 bases, leaving 15 bases between the germline ends. The germline V gene encodes CDR1 SGHRS and CDR2 YFSETQ. The CDR3 sequence: CASSLIAAPGTEAFF. CDR3 DNA sequence: TGCGCCAGCAGCTTGATCGCAGCCCCGGGAACTGAAGCTTTCTTT.

This clone was seen only once. J is TRBJ2-1 and V is TRBV7-9, with 9 bases lining up with TRBD2. After removal of 2 bases from V and 1 base from J, the junction contained 3 bases not matched to a gene. The germline V gene encodes CDR1 SEHNR and CDR2 FQNEAQ (reference sequence). The CDR3 runs to 16 residues. CDR3 loop: CASSLSGGSSYNEQFF. As DNA, the CDR3 is TGTGCCAGCAGCTTAAGCGGGGGGAGTTCCTACAATGAGCAGTTCTTC.

This chain joins TRBV19 and TRBJ1-2, with a possible D match to TRBD1 (5 bases). CDR1 LNHDA and CDR2 SQIVND come from the germline V gene (reference sequence). The germline V and J ends were trimmed by 5 bases and 5 bases, with 9 bases remaining between them. The CDR3 runs 12 residues. The CDR3 DNA reads as TGTGCCAGTAGTCCAGGGAGGTATGGCTACACCTTC. Amino acid sequence: CASSPGRYGYTF.

This clone was detected a few times. This chain uses TRBV4-1 with TRBJ2-1; 9 bases match TRBD2. Germline V gives CDR1 MGHRA, CDR2 YSYEKL. V gave up 1 base and J gave up 6 bases; unmatched junction bases: 4. The CDR3 sequence is 15 residues long. This chain's CDR3 is CASSQVPSGANEQFF. The CDR3 bases are TGCGCCAGCAGCCAAGTTCCTAGCGGGGCCAATGAGCAGTTCTTC.

The rearrangement uses TRBV12-3 or TRBV12-4 and TRBJ1-2, with D tentatively TRBD1 (5 bases). This CDR3 is 13 amino acids long. V was shortened by 5 bases and J by 7 bases, with 14 bases between the two germline ends. The CDR3 is CASSMVTGGGYTF. The CDR3 nucleotides read TGTGCCAGCAGTATGGTAACAGGTGGTGGCTACACCTTC.